A selection of T cell receptor beta chains follows, all from one sample in a study of shared clonotypes between healthy human individuals. Repertoires were generated with immunoSEQ multiplex PCR, while TCRdb's copy carries only in-frame clones and drops some. The data hold under 1,100,000 clones, with about 75% observed a single time. Sequencing was done on a sample of memory CD4+ T cells sorted from blood. The receptor set was obtained from a man between 18 and 29 years old in good health. Each CDR3 is given with its conserved first and last residue. D genes are given only for firm matches. Clone size is not always given. Where it is, it says once, few, many or a class for expanded clones.

CDR3	DNA	length	J	size	V	D
CASSPVVDGYTF	TGTGCCAGCTCACCGGTCGTAGATGGCTACACCTTC	12	TRBJ1-2	-	TRBV18	-
CASSYRAGGGYTF	TGTGCCAGCAGTTACAGGGCAGGTGGTGGCTACACCTTC	13	TRBJ1-2	-	TRBV6-5	-
CASSVEKDTQYF	TGTGCCAGCAGCGTAGAAAAAGATACGCAGTATTTT	12	TRBJ2-3	-	TRBV9	-
CASSDFRTGNF	TGTGCCAGCAGTGACTTCAGGACAGGGAATTTC	11	TRBJ2-7	-	TRBV6-1	TRBD1
CASSLHQVINTGELFF	TGTGCCAGCAGCTTGCATCAGGTTATTAACACCGGGGAGCTGTTTTTT	16	TRBJ2-2	-	TRBV5-8	-
CASSLGGLDSQETQYF	TGTGCCAGCAGCTTAGGGGGTCTGGATTCTCAAGAGACCCAGTACTTC	16	TRBJ2-5	-	TRBV11-3	-
CASSLEGYNSPLHF	TGTGCCAGCAGCTTAGAGGGCTATAATTCACCCCTCCACTTT	14	TRBJ1-6	-	TRBV7-2	-
CASSLGSTEETQYF	TGCGCCAGCAGCTTGGGTAGTACGGAAGAGACCCAGTACTTC	14	TRBJ2-5	-	TRBV5-1	-
CASSPGLLTYEQYF	TGCGCCAGCAGTCCGGGACTCCTGACCTACGAGCAGTACTTC	14	TRBJ2-7	many	TRBV5-1	-
CASSLGQGAREVNSEKLFF	TGCGCCAGCAGCTTGGGGCAGGGGGCCAGAGAAGTGAACTCCGAAAAACTGTTTTTT	19	TRBJ1-4	few	TRBV5-1	TRBD1
CASSPGTSGSPREQYF	TGTGCCAGTAGTCCCGGGACTAGCGGGAGTCCAAGGGAGCAGTACTTC	16	TRBJ2-7	-	TRBV19	TRBD2
CSVGQGGETQYF	TGCAGCGTTGGTCAGGGCGGGGAGACCCAGTACTTC	12	TRBJ2-5	-	TRBV29-1	-
CASSQGGGRMNTEAFF	TGCGCCAGCAGCCAAGGTGGAGGGCGGATGAACACTGAAGCTTTCTTT	16	TRBJ1-1	-	TRBV4-3	-
CASSPTSFREQYF	TGCGCCAGCAGCCCAACTAGTTTTCGCGAGCAGTACTTC	13	TRBJ2-7	-	TRBV4-1	-
CAWSAPGTVFITNYGYTF	TGTGCCTGGAGTGCCCCCGGGACAGTCTTTATTACTAACTATGGCTACACCTTC	18	TRBJ1-2	-	TRBV30	TRBD1
CASTKLGAGNYGYTF	TGTGCCAGCACCAAGCTTGGGGCAGGGAACTATGGCTACACCTTC	15	TRBJ1-2	-	TRBV5-4	-
CASSVLGQGSNQPQHF	TGTGCCAGCAGCGTGCTGGGACAGGGTAGCAATCAGCCCCAGCATTTT	16	TRBJ1-5	-	TRBV5-6	TRBD1
CASSPTGMDNYGYTF	TGTGCCAGTAGTCCGACAGGGATGGATAACTATGGCTACACCTTC	15	TRBJ1-2	once	TRBV19	TRBD1
CASSVGRSPLDSTDTQYF	TGTGCCAGCAGCGTAGGACGGAGCCCGTTAGACAGCACAGATACGCAGTATTTT	18	TRBJ2-3	-	TRBV9	-
CATAGGNNEKLFF	TGTGCCACCGCGGGGGGGAATAATGAAAAACTGTTTTTT	13	TRBJ1-4	-	TRBV27	-
CAWSPPGGQGNYGYTF	TGTGCCTGGAGTCCCCCGGGGGGACAGGGTAACTATGGCTACACCTTC	16	TRBJ1-2	few	TRBV30	TRBD1
CASSPRLDSSHTQYF	TGTGCCAGCAGCCCTCGACTAGACAGTTCCCATACGCAGTATTTT	15	TRBJ2-3	once	TRBV14	-
CASSDRDRLSSGANVLTF	TGTGCCAGCAGCGATAGGGACAGGCTTAGCTCTGGGGCCAACGTCCTGACTTTC	18	TRBJ2-6	-	TRBV9	TRBD1
CASSLHRETQYF	TGTGCCAGCAGCTTACATCGAGAGACCCAGTACTTC	12	TRBJ2-5	-	TRBV13	-
CASSPRQIDQPQHF	TGTGCCAGTAGCCCTAGACAGATTGATCAGCCCCAGCATTTT	14	TRBJ1-5	-	TRBV19	-
CASSLAGGVSHEQFF	TGTGCCAGCAGCCTAGCGGGAGGGGTTAGTCATGAGCAGTTCTTC	15	TRBJ2-1	-	TRBV9	TRBD2
CASSLEGLWGQMNTEAFF	TGCGCCAGCAGCTTGGAAGGCCTCTGGGGACAGATGAACACTGAAGCTTTCTTT	18	TRBJ1-1	once	TRBV5-1	TRBD1
CASSSGAFGLNTEAFF	TGCGCCAGCAGCTCGGGAGCCTTCGGCCTGAACACTGAAGCTTTCTTT	16	TRBJ1-1	few	TRBV5-1	-
CAISVTSGSGNEQFF	TGTGCCATCAGTGTAACTAGCGGGAGTGGCAATGAGCAGTTCTTC	15	TRBJ2-1	once	TRBV10-3	TRBD2
CASNSGNGIQETQYF	TGTGCCAGCAATTCCGGGAACGGGATACAAGAGACCCAGTACTTC	15	TRBJ2-5	-	TRBV27	-
CSVEGLPEQFF	TGCAGCGTTGAAGGGCTGCCTGAGCAGTTCTTC	11	TRBJ2-1	-	TRBV29-1	-
CASSPRGGGTYEQYF	TGTGCCAGCAGCCCTAGGGGAGGGGGTACCTACGAGCAGTACTTC	15	TRBJ2-7	-	TRBV6-5	-
CAIGQGADTEAFF	TGTGCCATCGGACAGGGGGCGGACACTGAAGCTTTCTTT	13	TRBJ1-1	few	TRBV10-3	TRBD1
CASSRLGFDEQFF	TGTGCCAGCAGTAGACTAGGGTTCGATGAGCAGTTCTTC	13	TRBJ2-1	-	TRBV6-1	-
CASSLVSGRGSNQPQHF	TGTGCCAGCAGCTTAGTGAGCGGCAGGGGAAGCAATCAGCCCCAGCATTTT	17	TRBJ1-5	many	TRBV7-2	-
CASSPPGLAGRGSYEQYF	TGTGCCAGCAGCCCTCCCGGACTAGCGGGGCGGGGGTCCTACGAGCAGTACTTC	18	TRBJ2-7	-	TRBV5-4	TRBD2
CASSSTTGGIGELFF	TGTGCCAGCAGCTCCACGACAGGGGGCATCGGGGAGCTGTTTTTT	15	TRBJ2-2	-	TRBV11-3	TRBD1
CSVAQGQNIQYF	TGCAGCGTTGCACAGGGACAAAACATTCAGTACTTC	12	TRBJ2-4	-	TRBV29-1	-
CASSERGVLNTEAFF	TGTGCCAGCAGTGAAAGAGGCGTTCTGAACACTGAAGCTTTCTTT	15	TRBJ1-1	-	TRBV6-1	-
CATAEGANVLTF	TGTGCCACGGCGGAAGGGGCCAACGTCCTGACTTTC	12	TRBJ2-6	-	TRBV10-3	-
CASGLERTLGNTIYF	TGTGCTAGTGGTTTGGAAAGGACACTCGGAAACACCATATATTTT	15	TRBJ1-3	few	TRBV12-5	-
CASGLYRGHATNEKLFF	TGTGCTAGTGGTTTGTACAGGGGGCATGCAACTAATGAAAAACTGTTTTTT	17	TRBJ1-4	many	TRBV12-5	TRBD1
CASSLAGANYNEQFF	TGCGCCAGCAGCTTGGCAGGGGCGAATTACAATGAGCAGTTCTTC	15	TRBJ2-1	-	TRBV5-1	-